These T cell receptor beta chains were read from a single sample in a study of shared clonotypes between healthy human individuals. Here immunoSEQ multiplex PCR was the method, and the copy in TCRdb shows in-frame clones only, minus some. Of under 2,500,000 clones detected, nearly 97% appear once; the ten largest clones hold approximately 0.13%. What was sequenced was naive CD4+ T cells sorted from blood. The receptors here all came from a man aged 18 to 29 in good health. Both conserved end residues are part of each CDR3. Each record gives: CDR3 length, J gene, V gene, CDR3 protein.

>15|TRBJ1-2|TRBV2
CASSEIKGTNYGYTF
>11|TRBJ2-7|TRBV6-5
CASSYGRGQYF
>13|TRBJ1-2|TRBV5-6
CASSWAMTDGYTF
>14|TRBJ2-2|TRBV30
CAWSLSGMAGELFF
>15|TRBJ1-4|TRBV5-1
CASSQGDIDNEKLFF
>13|TRBJ2-7|TRBV27
CASSHREVSEQYF
>15|TRBJ2-7|TRBV27
CASSIAWEASYEQYF
>13|TRBJ2-7|TRBV11-2
CASSPSQPYEQYF
>14|TRBJ1-5|TRBV28
CASSRDPRNQPQHF
>15|TRBJ1-1|TRBV11-2
CASSLDRAGGTEAFF
>19|TRBJ2-2|TRBV4-1
CASSQGPFGTGALTGELFF
>15|TRBJ2-7|TRBV7-8
CASSLEPGSSYEQYF
>15|TRBJ1-4|TRBV30
CAWSQGGPADEKLFF
>11|TRBJ1-2|TRBV2
CASSEGGGYTF
>16|TRBJ2-7|TRBV6-5
CASSYFRTSGTYEQYF
>15|TRBJ2-5|TRBV27
CASSLFRTGAETQYF
>17|TRBJ2-2|TRBV4-3
CASSQETSGSYSGELFF
>15|TRBJ1-1|TRBV6-1
CASRTLGQGGTEAFF
>14|TRBJ1-1|TRBV6-1
CASSEAVRDTEAFF
>14|TRBJ2-7|TRBV27
CASSLFEGGLEQYF
>12|TRBJ1-1|TRBV27
CASSSPGIEAFF
>12|TRBJ1-4|TRBV30
CAWTPRGEKLFF
>16|TRBJ2-1|TRBV2
CASSVLPQRSYNEQFF
>15|TRBJ2-3|TRBV10-3
CAISPTSGGGDTQYF
>12|TRBJ1-1|TRBV30
CAWAAGGTEAFF
>15|TRBJ2-2|TRBV29-1
CSVTLAGGNTGELFF
>15|TRBJ2-5|TRBV18
CASSPAGTVQETQYF
>15|TRBJ1-1|TRBV6-1
CASSGKKTAAFEAFF
>18|TRBJ1-4|TRBV4-2
CASSQVRQGLSTNEKLFF
>16|TRBJ1-4|TRBV4-1
CASSQDRGVVSEKLFF
>17|TRBJ2-1|TRBV27
CASGTGQGYPRYNEQFF
>17|TRBJ2-1|TRBV5-1
CASSSSTDRGPYNEQFF
>12|TRBJ2-3|TRBV5-4
CASGPSTDTQYF
>14|TRBJ1-6|TRBV6-1
CASSESPYNSPLHF
>13|TRBJ2-3|TRBV5-6
CASSLGSTDTQYF
>15|TRBJ1-5|TRBV27
CASSLGITGNQPQHF
>13|TRBJ2-1|TRBV2
CASSERRDNEQFF
>13|TRBJ2-7|TRBV7-9
CASSHPGRGEQYF
>13|TRBJ1-1|TRBV2
CANSGDRNTEAFF
>17|TRBJ1-1|TRBV18
CASSPMDSSGTNTEAFF
>17|TRBJ2-1|TRBV5-1
CASSLGPSRGGNNEQFF
>14|TRBJ2-7|TRBV5-6
CASSPDRRSYEQYF
>16|TRBJ2-1|TRBV6-6
CASSFGTSGRYNEQFF
>13|TRBJ1-1|TRBV19
CASSIAGGAEAFF
>15|TRBJ2-2|TRBV28
CASSFGTPNTGELFF
>15|TRBJ1-3|TRBV5-1
CASSNNGQGAHTIYF
>15|TRBJ2-1|TRBV6-5
CASSYPGPSYNEQFF
>12|TRBJ2-7|TRBV11-2
CASSSAYYEQYF
>17|TRBJ1-6|TRBV19
CASSTRQGALVSSPLHF
>12|TRBJ1-3|TRBV7-9
CASSLPGNTIYF
>14|TRBJ2-2|TRBV9
CASQGGANTGELFF
>15|TRBJ1-1|TRBV7-2
CASSLKGAVNTEAFF
>13|TRBJ2-7|TRBV5-4
CASSAQGPHEQYF
>18|TRBJ2-3|TRBV4-2
CASSQTPGLAGRTDTQYF
>16|TRBJ2-7|TRBV6-5
CASSYSGEMSFYEQYF
>11|TRBJ1-1|TRBV29-1
CSVAVNTEAFF
>13|TRBJ2-5|TRBV2
CASIRTYGETQYF